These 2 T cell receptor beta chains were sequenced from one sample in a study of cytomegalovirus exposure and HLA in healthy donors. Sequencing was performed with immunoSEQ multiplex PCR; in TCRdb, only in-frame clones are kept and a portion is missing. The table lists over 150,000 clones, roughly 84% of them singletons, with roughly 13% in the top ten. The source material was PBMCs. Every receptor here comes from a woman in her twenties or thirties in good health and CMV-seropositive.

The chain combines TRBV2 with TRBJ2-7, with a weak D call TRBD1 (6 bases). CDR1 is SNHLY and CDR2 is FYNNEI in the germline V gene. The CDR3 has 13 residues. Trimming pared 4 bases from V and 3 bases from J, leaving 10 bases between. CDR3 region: CASSVGAFYEQYF. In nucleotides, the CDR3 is TGTGCCAGCAGTGTGGGGGCTTTCTACGAGCAGTACTTC.

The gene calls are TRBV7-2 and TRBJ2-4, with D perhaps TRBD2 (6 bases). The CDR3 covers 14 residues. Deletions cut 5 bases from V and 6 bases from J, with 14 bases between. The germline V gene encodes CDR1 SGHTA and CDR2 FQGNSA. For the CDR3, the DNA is TGTGCCAGCAGCCACCGGGGGTTGGGAAACATTCAGTACTTC. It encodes CASSHRGLGNIQYF.